The 11 T cell receptor beta chains below were found in one sample sequenced in a study of CD4 T cells in relation to SARS-CoV-2 and coronaviruses. Some clones are missing from TCRdb's copy, which holds only in-frame ones; the method was immunoSEQ multiplex PCR. The sample consists of about 12,000 clones, roughly 71% of them appearing once. Their target antigens are unknown. The unexposed donors gave CD4+ T cells in about 2010-2019, prior to COVID-19. After about 11 days of culture, CD4+ T cells were isolated. Sequencing was performed on CD4+ T cells from PBMCs, cultured in vitro. Receptor source: a human donor in good health.

The V call is TRBV10-1, the J call TRBJ1-5; 7 nucleotides line up with TRBD1. This CDR3 contains 18 residues. Germline CDR1 WNHNN, CDR2 SYGVQD (reference sequence). V lost 3 bases to trimming and J lost 5 bases; unmatched junction nucleotides: 16. The CDR3 region is CASSDHGTAFTGDQPQHF. CDR3 bases: TGCGCCAGCAGTGATCACGGGACAGCTTTCACCGGGGATCAGCCCCAGCATTTT.

The chain is built from TRBV6-5 and TRBJ1-4; D is perhaps TRBD1 (5 bases). V was trimmed by 0 bases and J by 1 base, leaving 9 bases between them. Germline CDR1 and CDR2: MNHEY and SVGAGI. This CDR3 is built from 16 residues. The CDR3 bases are TGTGCCAGCAGTTACTCCGGGGCACTAACTAATGAAAAACTGTTTTTT. The encoded protein is CASSYSGALTNEKLFF.

The V gene is TRBV29-1, the J gene TRBJ2-3; 8 nucleotides agree with TRBD2. Losses at the gene ends were 6 bases for V and 1 base for J; bases not matched to a gene: 6. Germline V CDR1 and CDR2: SQVTM, ANQGSEA. The CDR3 has 14 residues. The CDR3 DNA reads as TGCAGCGTCCTACTAGCGGCGCGCACAGATACGCAGTATTTT. The encoded protein is CSVLLAARTDTQYF.

The chain joins TRBV5-1 to TRBJ2-2; D gene unclear. The germline CDR1 and CDR2 sequences are SGHRS and YFSETQ. Trimming stripped 5 bases from V and 8 bases from J, with 13 bases between. The CDR3 consists of 13 residues. CDR3 amino acids: CASRSSDSGELFF. The CDR3 region has the DNA TGCGCCAGCAGGTCGTCGGATAGTGGGGAGCTGTTTTTT.

This clone was counted a single time. This chain connects TRBV28 to TRBJ1-1; D is undetermined. Deletions cut 4 bases from V and 8 bases from J, with 11 bases between. The CDR3 runs to 12 residues. Germline V lookup: CDR1 MDHEN, CDR2 SYDVKM. The CDR3 here is CASSWAFGEAFF. The CDR3, as DNA: TGTGCCAGCAGTTGGGCCTTTGGCGAAGCTTTCTTT.

The sample holds one count of this clone. The rearrangement uses TRBV10-2 and TRBJ1-1; D gene uncertain. V lost 3 bases and J 1 base, leaving 3 bases between the germline ends. The CDR3 has 12 amino acids. Germline loops: CDR1 WSHSY, CDR2 SAAADI. The DNA of the CDR3 is TGCGCCAGCAGTGAACAGAACACTGAAGCTTTCTTT. This codes for CASSEQNTEAFF.

The chain combines TRBV19 with TRBJ1-4; 11 nucleotides agree with TRBD1. Germline V gives CDR1 LNHDA, CDR2 SQIVND (reference sequence). The CDR3 runs to 12 residues. The V segment lost 6 bases and the J segment 14 bases; nucleotides outside the gene matches: 5. For the CDR3, the DNA is TGTGCCAGTAGGACCGGGACAGGGGGTCTGTTTTTT. Translated, it gives CASRTGTGGLFF.

The rearrangement links TRBV5-1 to TRBJ2-3; D is unresolved. The CDR3 runs to 16 residues. Germline assignment: CDR1 SGHRS and CDR2 YFSETQ. V shed 6 bases and J shed 0 bases, with 17 bases lying between them. CDR3 loop: CASIQGPLGSTDTQYF. The CDR3 bases are TGCGCCAGCATCCAAGGGCCTTTAGGTAGCACAGATACGCAGTATTTT.

This rearrangement joins TRBV9 to TRBJ2-3; a possible D gene is TRBD2 (5 bases). This CDR3 region has 15 residues. CDR1 and CDR2 (germline): SGDLS, YYNGEE. Deletions cut 4 bases from V and 1 base from J, with 13 bases between. The CDR3 loop is CASSPEGARTDTQYF. The CDR3 DNA reads TGTGCCAGCAGCCCAGAGGGCGCTCGCACAGATACGCAGTATTTT.

The chain carries TRBV2 and TRBJ2-5; 10 nucleotides line up with TRBD2. Unmatched junction bases numbered 5, after V lost 8 bases and J lost 5 bases. CDR1 and CDR2 from the germline V gene are SNHLY and FYNNEI. CDR3 length: 13 amino acids. CDR3 in DNA: TGTGCCAGCCTAGCGGGAGTTGGGGAGACCCAGTACTTC. As protein: CASLAGVGETQYF.

The chain recombines TRBV2 with TRBJ2-7; D remains unclear. V was clipped by 8 bases and J by 0 bases, with 14 bases between them. Germline CDR1 and CDR2: SNHLY and FYNNEI. The CDR3 loop spans 14 amino acids. CDR3 sequence: CASLQSLFSYEQYF. In DNA form, the CDR3 reads TGTGCCAGCCTACAGAGCCTTTTCTCCTACGAGCAGTACTTC.